This TCR beta chain was recorded in a study of shared clonotypes between healthy human individuals. In the original analysis: ImmunoSEQ output lacked quality scores and full-length reads, limiting matched filtering. Libraries were prepared by immunoSEQ multiplex PCR; TCRdb keeps only in-frame clonotypes and omits some of them. The D gene and trimming were derived from the DNA, and the V and J assignments and clone size from that table. The sample includes roughly 2,000,000 clones, less than 95% of them seen just once. CD45RO-negative, CCR7-selected cells formed the naive CD8 fraction, which excluded terminally differentiated effector memory CD45RA+ cells. The CDR3 runs 17 residues. Germline-derived CDR1 and CDR2 are SNHLY and FYNNEI. Germline trimming cut 3 bases from V and 1 base from J; bases unmatched to any gene: 6. Study results and limitations: Sorted-subset samples were not fully sequenced, rarefaction indicated.

As concerns this clone: Its target is unknown.

The sequence came from a man aged 18 to 29 in good health. This chain links TRBV2 with TRBJ2-2, with TRBD2 matching 9 bases. Sequenced material: naive CD8+ T cells sorted from blood. CDR3: CASSDSSGRQNTGELFF. The CDR3 DNA follows: TGTGCCAGCAGTGATTCGAGCGGGAGGCAGAACACCGGGGAGCTGTTTTTT.